Sequencing of this T cell receptor (beta chain) was carried out in a study of blood T cell repertoires in COVID-19. The wider study: Spain, Italy and the United States supplied samples that represented acute and convalescent COVID-19. PBMCs, B-cell-depleted T cells, or T cells provided the cDNA or gDNA that made up the material.

V lost 5 bases, J lost 3 bases, and 9 bases stayed unmatched. CDR1 is SGDLS and CDR2 is YYNGEE in the germline V gene. The CDR3 has 15 residues. The data were produced by immunoSEQ multiplex PCR, yet TCRdb's version contains in-frame clones alone and is incomplete. The table records some 380,000 clones, around 91% of them present only once. This chain connects TRBV9 to TRBJ2-3; 7 nucleotides line up with TRBD1. The receptor's source is a man aged 18 to 30 with active or convalescent COVID-19. Sequenced sample: peripheral blood. As DNA, the CDR3 is TGTGCCAGCAGGGTCGGCTACAGGGGTACAGATACGCAGTATTTT. Translation: CASRVGYRGTDTQYF.